The clone carrying this TCR beta chain was counted a few times. Its antigen is still unknown. This entry is derived from a study of identical twins. CDR3 length: 12 residues. The V gene lost 6 bases and the J gene lost 4 bases, with 9 bases spanning the gap. Germline V gene data show CDR1 as MNHNS and CDR2 as SASEGT. Overall study findings and caveats: Fewer insertions marked abundant cord blood beta clonotypes; young adult naive trended weakly, memory not at all. Low generation-probability sequences were in excess among twin-shared out-of-frame alpha sequences. Part of the zero-insertion signal could reflect confounding by invariant MAIT and iNKT cells.

TCRdb re-called the 5' RACE reads with MiXCR, one entry per CDR3 protein. The sample consists of hundreds of thousands of distinct CDR3 sequences, 9% to 15% of them appearing once. The same sample was also used in a study of yellow fever vaccine responses in identical twins.

The sample taken for sequencing was PBMCs. This TCR derives from a woman aged 18-29 years in good health. The V gene is TRBV6-1, the J gene TRBJ1-1; D is perhaps TRBD1 (5 bases). CDR3 amino acids: CASRRTGTEAFF. The CDR3 DNA follows: TGTGCCAGCAGACGCACAGGCACTGAAGCTTTCTTT.